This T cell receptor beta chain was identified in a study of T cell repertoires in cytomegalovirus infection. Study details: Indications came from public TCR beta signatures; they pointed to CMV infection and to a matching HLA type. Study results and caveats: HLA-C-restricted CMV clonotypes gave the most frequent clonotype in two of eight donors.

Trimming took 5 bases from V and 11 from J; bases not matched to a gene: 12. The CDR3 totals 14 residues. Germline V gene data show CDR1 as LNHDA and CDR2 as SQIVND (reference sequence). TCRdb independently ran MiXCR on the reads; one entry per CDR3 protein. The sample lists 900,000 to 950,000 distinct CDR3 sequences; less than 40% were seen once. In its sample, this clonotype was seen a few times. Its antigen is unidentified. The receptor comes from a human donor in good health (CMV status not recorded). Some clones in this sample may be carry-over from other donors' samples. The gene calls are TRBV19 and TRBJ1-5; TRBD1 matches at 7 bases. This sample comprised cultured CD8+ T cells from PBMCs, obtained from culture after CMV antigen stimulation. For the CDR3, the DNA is TGTGCCAGTAGTCTGGGACAGACCTATTGGTCCCAGCATTTT. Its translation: CASSLGQTYWSQHF.